A single sample gave rise to the 32 T cell receptor beta chains below, sequenced in a study of shared clonotypes between healthy human individuals. This table comes from immunoSEQ multiplex PCR, and its TCRdb copy is limited to in-frame clones, with some not included. The sample has millions of clones, under 95% seen once; the top ten hold around 1.7%. Selected positively for CCR7 and CD45RO-negative, naive CD8 cells excluded terminally differentiated effector memory CD45RA+ cells. Sequencing input: naive CD8+ T cells from PBMCs. The receptor source for this set is a man younger than 35 in good health. Some clones in this sample may be carry-over from other donors' samples.

This clone was observed a handful of times. This sequence joins TRBV27 and TRBJ1-1; D is perhaps TRBD1 (6 bases). The germline V gene encodes CDR1 MNHEY and CDR2 SMNVEV (reference sequence). The CDR3 runs 17 residues. Trimming took 4 bases from V and 0 from J, leaving 18 bases between them. In nucleotides, the CDR3 is TGTGCCAGCAGTTCGTTAGGGACATCCCTAATGAACACTGAAGCTTTCTTT. Protein product: CASSSLGTSLMNTEAFF.

The J gene is TRBJ1-3, the V gene TRBV9, with D unclear. Germline assignment: CDR1 SGDLS and CDR2 YYNGEE. There are 14 residues in the CDR3. The V end was cut by 0 bases, the J end by 2 bases, with 6 bases between. This CDR3 is CASSVGAAGNTIYF. The CDR3 bases are TGTGCCAGCAGCGTAGGGGCGGCTGGAAACACCATATATTTT.

The V gene is TRBV14, the J gene TRBJ1-5; TRBD1 aligns across 8 bases. This CDR3 is 20 amino acids long. Germline loops: CDR1 SGHDN, CDR2 FVKESK. The J segment lost 1 base and the V segment lost 0 bases, leaving 14 bases of the junction unmatched. The CDR3 nucleotides are TGTGCCAGCAGCCAAGAGCAGGACAGGGAATTTGTGTGGAGCAATCAGCCCCAGCATTTT. Encoded protein: CASSQEQDREFVWSNQPQHF. The entire variable domain, with the rest obtained from reference TRBV14 and TRBJ1-5, is as follows: EAGVTQFPSHSVIEKGQTVTLRCDPISGHDNLYWYRRVMGKEIKFLLHFVKESKQDESGMPNNRFLAERTGGTYSTLKVQPAELEDSGVYFCASSQEQDREFVWSNQPQHFGDGTRLSIL.

The V gene is TRBV4-1, the J gene TRBJ2-3; D uncertain. Germline V gene sequence: CDR1 MGHRA, CDR2 YSYEKL. Between the trimmed V and J ends, which lost 0 bases and 11 bases, there was a span of 12 bases. The CDR3 sequence is 13 residues long. The CDR3 coding sequence is TGCGCCAGCAGCCAAGATAGACCCTCGGAGCAGTATTTT. As protein: CASSQDRPSEQYF.

This clone was found once. This chain connects TRBV7-6 to TRBJ2-2, with D tentatively TRBD2 (6 bases). The germline gives CDR1 SGHVS, CDR2 FNYEAQ. The CDR3 runs to 11 residues. Trimming stripped 3 bases from V and 11 bases from J, with 7 bases between. DNA for the CDR3: TGTGCCAGCAGCTTGGAGGGAGAGCTGTTTTTT. It encodes CASSLEGELFF.

The chain carries TRBV13 and TRBJ2-3, with 7 bases identical to TRBD1. The CDR3 length is 16 residues. Trimming took 5 bases from V and 0 from J; bases not matched to a gene: 8. From germline, CDR1 is PRHDT and CDR2 FYEKMQ (reference sequence). The CDR3 DNA follows: TGTGCCAGCAGCGGTCAGGGACAGACTAGCACAGATACGCAGTATTTT. This translates into CASSGQGQTSTDTQYF. The full variable domain, rest sourced from reference TRBV13 and TRBJ2-3, is AAGVIQSPRHLIKEKRETATLKCYPIPRHDTVYWYQQGPGQDPQFLISFYEKMQSDKGSIPDRFSAQQFSDYHSELNMSSLELGDSALYFCASSGQGQTSTDTQYFGPGTRLTVL.

This clone was observed a single time. The chain links TRBV10-3 to TRBJ2-7, with D possibly being TRBD1 or TRBD2 (5 bases each). Germline-derived CDR1 and CDR2 are ENHRY and SYGVKD. V lost 4 bases to trimming and J lost 3 bases, with 13 bases between them. The CDR3 runs to 14 residues. CDR3 DNA sequence: TGTGCCATCAGTGGATTTGGGACCGGCTACGAGCAGTACTTC. It is translated as CAISGFGTGYEQYF.

This clone was counted a single time. The chain couples TRBV28 to TRBJ2-5; possible D gene TRBD1, 6 bases. The ends were cut back, 6 bases at V and 3 bases at J, with 29 bases in the middle. CDR3 size: 19 residues. CDR1 and CDR2 (germline): MDHEN, SYDVKM. Here the CDR3 DNA reads TGTGCCAGCAGCCACGGCGTCCCGGGACAAGGGTCTAAGGAAGAGACCCAGTACTTC. Encoded protein: CASSHGVPGQGSKEETQYF.

The CDR3 reads CASSPGDSGRAYEQYF. The DNA of the CDR3 is TGTGCCAGCAGCCCTGGAGATAGCGGGAGGGCCTACGAGCAGTACTTC. This chain connects TRBV7-6 to TRBJ2-7; 11 bases agree with TRBD2. CDR3 length: 16 amino acids. V lost 5 bases and J lost 2; bases outside the gene matches: 8. Germline values: CDR1 SGHVS, CDR2 FNYEAQ.

As concerns this clone: At one end, the junction sequence differs from germline, possibly due to a read error. The rearrangement links TRBV4-3 to TRBJ2-1; 9 bases align to TRBD2. The CDR3 has 14 residues. CDR1 and CDR2 (germline): LGHNA, YSLEER. In DNA form, the CDR3 reads TGCGCCAGCAGCCAAGAGGGGGGGACTAGCTGGCCTCTCTTC. Translating gives CASSQEGGTSWPLF.

V is TRBV29-1 and J is TRBJ1-3; TRBD1 might be the D (6 bases). CDR1 is SQVTM and CDR2 is ANQGSEA in the germline V gene. The CDR3 totals 14 residues. V lost 6 bases and J 0 bases, leaving 12 bases between the germline ends. The CDR3 reads CSVADSHSGNTIYF. In nucleotides, the CDR3 is TGCAGCGTCGCGGACAGCCACTCTGGAAACACCATATATTTT.

The chain combines TRBV7-9 with TRBJ1-4; D uncertain. CDR1 is SEHNR and CDR2 is FQNEAQ in the germline V gene (reference sequence). This CDR3 is 14 amino acids long. Trimming removed 2 bases from V and 4 bases from J, with 8 bases in between. The CDR3 DNA sequence: TGTGCCAGCAGCTTATTTGGGTATAATGAAAAACTGTTTTTT. Residues: CASSLFGYNEKLFF.

This clone was found once. CDR3 sequence (DNA): TGTGCCAGCAGTTGGCCGGGGACAGTCTACGAGCAGTACTTC. Its translation is CASSWPGTVYEQYF. The rearrangement links TRBV28 to TRBJ2-7; 7 nucleotides align to TRBD1. Germline assignment: CDR1 MDHEN and CDR2 SYDVKM. J gave up 3 bases and V 4 bases, and 6 bases lay outside the gene matches. The CDR3 has 14 amino acids.

The chain links TRBV30 to TRBJ2-5, with TRBD1 identical over 9 bases. The CDR3 is made up of 18 amino acids. Per the germline V gene, CDR1 is GTSNPN and CDR2 is SVGIG (reference sequence). The V gene end was trimmed by 2 bases and the J gene end by 2 bases; junction bases not matched to a gene: 15. The CDR3 is CAWSHGTSMTGGQETQYF. DNA of the CDR3: TGTGCCTGGAGTCACGGCACAAGCATGACAGGGGGGCAAGAGACCCAGTACTTC.

V and J are TRBV6-5 and TRBJ2-6; D call uncertain. Germline lookup yields CDR1 MNHEY and CDR2 SVGAGI. The CDR3 covers 13 residues. V lost 8 bases and J lost 1, with 6 bases in between. In DNA, the CDR3 is TGTGCCAGCTCGAATTCTGGGGCCAACGTCCTGACTTTC. Residues: CASSNSGANVLTF.

The gene calls are TRBV6-5 and TRBJ2-7; D is ambiguous. The V gene's germline CDR1 is MNHEY and CDR2 SVGAGI. V lost 4 bases and J lost 0, with 10 bases in between. The CDR3 has 14 amino acids. CDR3 residues: CASSSPGPSYEQYF. CDR3 bases: TGTGCCAGCAGTTCCCCCGGACCCTCCTACGAGCAGTACTTC.

V and J are TRBV19 and TRBJ2-7; TRBD2 might be the D (6 bases). The CDR3 consists of 15 residues. V lost 5 bases, J lost 2 bases, and 16 bases lay in between. CDR1 is LNHDA, CDR2 SQIVND, per germline (reference sequence). The CDR3 DNA reads as TGTGCCAGTAGTGCGAGGACCGGGACTGCCTACGAGCAGTACTTC. Translating gives CASSARTGTAYEQYF.

V is TRBV7-3 and J is TRBJ2-3, with TRBD2 matching over 9 bases. The CDR3 covers 15 residues. The V gene end was trimmed by 5 bases and the J gene end by 2 bases; junction bases not matched to a gene: 5. Germline CDR1 reads SGHTA; CDR2 reads FQGTGA. The CDR3 region has the DNA TGTGCCAGCAGCCCCCTAGCGGGGCCCACAGATACGCAGTATTTT. Translation gives CASSPLAGPTDTQYF.

This clone was detected only once. In the same sample, other DNA sequences code for this CDR3. The V gene is TRBV28, the J gene TRBJ2-3; 11 bases are shared with TRBD2. Germline V gives CDR1 MDHEN, CDR2 SYDVKM. J was trimmed by 1 base and V by 6 bases; bases with no gene match: 0. The CDR3 runs 14 residues. The CDR3 bases are TGTGCCAGCAGACTAGCGGGAGGCACAGATACGCAGTATTTT. Residues: CASRLAGGTDTQYF.

This clone was seen only once. This chain links TRBV11-2 with TRBJ1-1; 9 bases agree with TRBD1. The V gene's germline CDR1 is SGHAT and CDR2 FQNNGV. V dropped 5 bases and J dropped 1; count of bases not matched to a gene: 8. The CDR3 covers 16 residues. In DNA form, the CDR3 reads TGTGCCAGCAGCCTCCGGACAGGGGTCGAGAACACTGAAGCTTTCTTT. Encoded protein: CASSLRTGVENTEAFF. Full variable domain (remainder filled in from reference TRBV11-2 and TRBJ1-1): EAGVAQSPRYKIIEKRQSVAFWCNPISGHATLYWYQQILGQGPKLLIQFQNNGVVDDSQLPKDRFSAERLKGVDSTLKIQPAKLEDSAVYLCASSLRTGVENTEAFFGQGTRLTVV.

This chain links TRBV27 with TRBJ2-5, with TRBD1 matching over 7 bases. The CDR3 is made up of 15 amino acids. V was clipped by 6 bases and J by 2 bases; unmatched bases: 9. In germline, CDR1 is MNHEY, CDR2 SMNVEV (reference sequence). CDR3 in amino acids: CASRERDSRQETQYF. The CDR3 DNA sequence: TGTGCCAGCAGAGAAAGGGACAGTCGACAAGAGACCCAGTACTTC.

This clone was seen once. The CDR3 spells CASSPVGQGSYEQYF. CDR3 nucleotide sequence: TGTGCCAGCAGCCCGGTTGGACAGGGCTCCTACGAGCAGTACTTC. The chain couples TRBV5-6 to TRBJ2-7, with 8 nucleotides matching TRBD1. Germline V lookup: CDR1 SGHDT, CDR2 YYEEEE. After removal of 4 bases from V and 0 bases from J, the junction contained 6 bases not matched to a gene. The CDR3 consists of 15 residues.

This sequence joins TRBV6-4 and TRBJ1-1, with a tentative D call TRBD1 (5 bases). The CDR3 is 12 amino acids. V was shortened by 0 bases and J by 10 bases, with 9 bases between the two germline ends. CDR1 MRHNA and CDR2 SNTAGT come from the germline V gene. CDR3 region: CASSDSSGGAFF. Written as DNA, the CDR3 is TGTGCCAGCAGTGACTCCTCGGGGGGAGCTTTCTTT.

The chain couples TRBV2 to TRBJ2-5, with TRBD2 as a possible D gene (6 bases). V gave up 1 base and J gave up 4 bases, with 22 bases separating them. Per the germline V gene, CDR1 is SNHLY and CDR2 is FYNNEI. The CDR3 runs to 18 residues. CDR3 DNA: TGTGCCAGCAGTGAAGAGTTAGGGGAGCGGGCCAAAGGAGAGACCCAGTACTTC. Translating gives CASSEELGERAKGETQYF.

CDR3 sequence: CASSNEPGDEQFF. CDR3 in DNA: TGTGCCAGTAGTAACGAGCCAGGGGATGAGCAGTTCTTC. The chain recombines TRBV19 with TRBJ2-1, with a possible D match to TRBD1 (6 bases). The CDR3 is made up of 13 amino acids. Germline V lookup: CDR1 LNHDA, CDR2 SQIVND (reference sequence). V lost 4 bases, J lost 8 bases, and 12 bases lay in between. Variable domain in full (rest from reference TRBV19 and TRBJ2-1): DGGITQSPKYLFRKEGQNVTLSCEQNLNHDAMYWYRQDPGQGLRLIYYSQIVNDFQKGDIAEGYSVSREKKESFPLTVTSAQKNPTAFYLCASSNEPGDEQFFGPGTRLTVL.

The rearrangement joins TRBV27 to TRBJ2-2, with unresolved D. Germline V lookup: CDR1 MNHEY, CDR2 SMNVEV (reference sequence). V lost 5 bases to trimming and J lost 1 base, with 11 bases between them. CDR3 length: 15 amino acids. CDR3 amino acids: CASSTHGENTGELFF. The CDR3 DNA follows: TGTGCCAGCAGTACGCATGGGGAGAACACCGGGGAGCTGTTTTTT.

V is TRBV10-3 and J is TRBJ1-3, with 10 bases fitting TRBD1. Germline V gives CDR1 ENHRY, CDR2 SYGVKD. This CDR3 is 14 amino acids long. The J segment lost 7 bases and the V segment lost 6 bases, leaving 6 bases of the junction unmatched. CDR3 bases: TGTGCCATCAGGGGGACAGGGGTTGAGAACACCATATATTTT. This codes for CAIRGTGVENTIYF.

This chain links TRBV15 with TRBJ2-6; D might be TRBD1 or TRBD2, each matching 5 bases. V gave up 2 bases and J gave up 0 bases, with 17 bases separating them. The V gene's germline CDR1 is LNHNV and CDR2 YYDKDF (reference sequence). There are 19 residues in the CDR3. CDR3 in amino acids: CATSRPARVEGSGANVLTF. In DNA form, the CDR3 reads TGTGCCACCAGCAGACCTGCCAGGGTAGAGGGCTCTGGGGCCAACGTCCTGACTTTC. The full variable domain, with the rest looked up from reference TRBV15 and TRBJ2-6, is DAMVIQNPRYQVTQFGKPVTLSCSQTLNHNVMYWYQQKSSQAPKLLFHYYDKDFNNEADTPDNFQSRRPNTSFCFLDIRSPGLGDTAMYLCATSRPARVEGSGANVLTFGAGSRLTVL.

The chain has TRBV5-1 and TRBJ2-7; tentatively, D is TRBD1 or TRBD2 (5 bases each). The CDR3 has 15 amino acids. Germline V gene sequence: CDR1 SGHRS, CDR2 YFSETQ. Trimming took off 0 bases at V and 3 bases at J, with 13 bases between the two ends. The DNA for the CDR3 is TGCGCCAGCAGCTTGGCCGTTGGGACCCTCTACGAGCAGTACTTC. Amino acid sequence: CASSLAVGTLYEQYF.

The CDR3 spells CASSSPTQGNQPQHF. The CDR3 coding sequence is TGTGCCAGCAGCTCGCCTACCCAGGGCAATCAGCCCCAGCATTTT. The chain uses TRBV7-8 and TRBJ1-5, with D uncertain. This CDR3 contains 15 residues. Trimming cost V 4 bases and J 2 bases, with 12 bases left between them. Germline loops: CDR1 SGHVS, CDR2 FQNEAQ.

This chain joins TRBV7-9 and TRBJ2-5; no clear D gene. V was clipped by 5 bases and J by 2 bases, with 9 bases between them. This CDR3 region has 13 residues. The germline V gene encodes CDR1 SEHNR and CDR2 FQNEAQ (reference sequence). In DNA form, the CDR3 reads TGTGCCAGCAGCAACAGTCTTCAAGAGACCCAGTACTTC. Translation gives CASSNSLQETQYF.

The chain is built from TRBV2 and TRBJ2-5; 8 bases agree with TRBD2. This CDR3 has 15 amino acids. Germline V lookup: CDR1 SNHLY, CDR2 FYNNEI. Unmatched junction bases numbered 7, after V lost 3 bases and J lost 4 bases. The CDR3 loop reads CASSEASGRRETQYF. The CDR3 DNA reads TGTGCCAGCAGTGAGGCGAGCGGGAGACGAGAGACCCAGTACTTC.